The 13 T cell receptor beta chains listed next were all sequenced from one sample in a study of beta chain features in type 1 diabetes. Overall study results and limits: Shortening that was moderate but significant affected the TCRB CDR3s of Type 1 diabetes patients in all four CD4+ subsets.

TCRB transcripts that were expressed got sequenced, as all of the isolated RNA had been reverse transcribed. Sequenced by immunoSEQ multiplex PCR; TCRdb stores in-frame clones only, minus some. The table lists 150,000 to 200,000 clones, roughly 59% of them singletons. Antigens for these TCRs are unknown. What was sequenced was naive CD4+ T cells from blood. The source is a man under 40 with type 1 diabetes.

The chain is built from TRBV30 and TRBJ1-1, with D possibly matching TRBD1 (5 bases). CDR3 length: 14 residues. V shed 5 bases and J shed 1 base, with 14 bases lying between them. CDR1 GTSNPN and CDR2 SVGIG come from the germline V gene (reference sequence). CDR3 sequence: CAWVPGRANTEAFF. CDR3 bases: TGTGCCTGGGTACCGGGACGGGCGAACACTGAAGCTTTCTTT. The full variable domain, with the rest looked up from reference TRBV30 and TRBJ1-1, is SQTIHQWPATLVQPVGSPLSLECTVEGTSNPNLYWYRQAAGRGLQLLFYSVGIGQISSEVPQNLSASRPQDRQFILSSKKLLLSDSGFYLCAWVPGRANTEAFFGQGTRLTVV.

This clone was detected once. The DNA of the CDR3 is TGCGCCAGCAGCCGGGAAGGGGGCGCTTGGGAAAAACTGTTTTTT. This translates into CASSREGGAWEKLFF. The chain links TRBV4-3 to TRBJ1-4; 7 bases are a match to TRBD1. This CDR3 is 15 amino acids long. Trimming at V came to 4 bases and at J to 8 bases, leaving 10 bases not matched to a gene. CDR1 and CDR2 (germline): LGHNA, YSLEER.

In DNA, the CDR3 is TGCAGCGTTGAGACTCCGGGGGCAGGTGGCTACACCTTC. Its translation is CSVETPGAGGYTF. The chain uses TRBV29-1 and TRBJ1-2, with TRBD1 as a possible D gene (6 bases). The V end lost 3 bases, the J end lost 7 bases, and 15 bases lay between the germline ends. This CDR3 is 13 amino acids long. Looked up from germline, CDR1 is SQVTM and CDR2 is ANQGSEA.

This chain uses TRBV5-6 with TRBJ2-5, with 9 bases lining up with TRBD2. V lost 3 bases and J lost 9; bases outside the gene matches: 15. The CDR3 length is 16 residues. Germline lookup yields CDR1 SGHDT and CDR2 YYEEEE. CDR3 protein: CASSWGASGIQGAQYF. CDR3 sequence (DNA): TGTGCCAGCAGCTGGGGGGCTAGCGGGATCCAGGGAGCCCAGTACTTC.

The chain joins TRBV28 to TRBJ1-4, with 11 bases identical to TRBD1. Germline V gene lookup returns CDR1 MDHEN and CDR2 SYDVKM. The CDR3 length is 12 residues. V lost 5 bases and J lost 10; bases outside the gene matches: 0. The CDR3 protein is CASSGTGGKLFF. In DNA form, the CDR3 reads TGTGCCAGCAGTGGGACAGGGGGAAAACTGTTTTTT. Using reference TRBV28 and TRBJ1-4 for the parts outside the CDR3, the full variable domain is DVKVTQSSRYLVKRTGEKVFLECVQDMDHENMFWYRQDPGLGLRLIYFSYDVKMKEKGDIPEGYSVSREKKERFSLILESASTNQTSMYLCASSGTGGKLFFGSGTQLSVL.

This chain connects TRBV2 to TRBJ2-3; TRBD1 might be the D (6 bases). Trimming removed 6 bases at V and 3 bases at J, with 19 bases between. CDR3 length: 16 residues. Germline V gene data show CDR1 as SNHLY and CDR2 as FYNNEI. DNA for the CDR3: TGTGCCAGCAGAAGGTGGCAGGGGCTAGGGACAGATACGCAGTATTTT. This codes for CASRRWQGLGTDTQYF.

This clone has only a few counts. J is TRBJ2-2 and V is TRBV30, with D tentatively TRBD2 (5 bases). The CDR3 has 12 residues. V lost 2 bases to trimming and J lost 7 bases, with 8 bases between them. Germline CDR1 reads GTSNPN; CDR2 reads SVGIG (reference sequence). The CDR3 DNA is TGTGCCTGGAGTTGGCGGGTCGGGGAGCTGTTTTTT. Protein product: CAWSWRVGELFF.

The count of this clone is one. In nucleotides, the CDR3 is TGTGCCAGCAGCGACCAACAGGGTACGGACCAAGAGACCCAGTACTTC. As protein: CASSDQQGTDQETQYF. The J gene is TRBJ2-5, the V gene TRBV9; D may be TRBD1 (6 bases). The germline gives CDR1 SGDLS, CDR2 YYNGEE. This CDR3 has 16 amino acids. The V end was cut by 3 bases, the J end by 0 bases, with 15 bases between.

As concerns this clone: The sample has other DNA sequences that encode this CDR3 too. This chain joins TRBV7-9 and TRBJ2-7; the D gene is possibly TRBD1 (5 bases). Germline CDR1 is SEHNR and CDR2 is FQNEAQ (reference sequence). CDR3 size: 12 residues. V shed 4 bases and J shed 3 bases, with 7 bases lying between them. The CDR3 loop is CASSSQGYEQYF. CDR3 nucleotides: TGTGCCAGCAGCTCGCAGGGCTACGAGCAGTACTTC.

The V call is TRBV25-1, the J call TRBJ1-4; no clear D gene. The V end was cut by 2 bases, the J end by 8 bases, with 15 bases between. CDR3 size: 15 residues. Germline CDR1 and CDR2: MGHDK and SYGVNS. Written as DNA, the CDR3 is TGTGCCAGCAGTGAAGCCGGACCGGGGAAGGAAAAACTGTTTTTT. It encodes CASSEAGPGKEKLFF.

This clone was recorded a few times. The chain combines TRBV29-1 with TRBJ2-5; TRBD1 matches 9 bases. CDR3 size: 14 residues. V lost 7 bases to trimming and J lost 5 bases; unmatched junction nucleotides: 11. Germline lookup yields CDR1 SQVTM and CDR2 ANQGSEA. CDR3: CSAAPTGGMETQYF. CDR3 DNA: TGCAGCGCAGCACCGACAGGGGGAATGGAGACCCAGTACTTC. Supplemented by reference TRBV29-1 and TRBJ2-5, the full variable domain reads SAVISQKPSRDICQRGTSLTIQCQVDSQVTMMFWYRQQPGQSLTLIATANQGSEATYESGFVIDKFPISRPNLTFSTLTVSNMSPEDSSIYLCSAAPTGGMETQYFGPGTRLLVL.

A word on this clone: The identical CDR3 is also encoded by other nucleotide sequences in the sample. This CDR3 is CAWGTGSTDTQYF. CDR3 sequence (DNA): TGTGCCTGGGGGACAGGGAGCACAGATACGCAGTATTTT. V gene TRBV30 combines with J gene TRBJ2-3; 9 bases map to TRBD1. Germline assignment: CDR1 GTSNPN and CDR2 SVGIG (reference sequence). The CDR3 contains 13 residues. Trimming cost V 5 bases and J 0 bases; bases outside gene matches: 0.

This clone showed up just a few times. Other DNA sequences of this sample code for an identical CDR3. The gene calls are TRBV5-1 and TRBJ2-6; no firm D call. Germline CDR1 and CDR2: SGHRS and YFSETQ. Trimming shortened V by 4 bases and J by 0 bases, and 5 bases separated the two germline ends. The CDR3 spans 14 residues. The CDR3 nucleotides are TGCGCCAGCAGCCTTAGCTCTGGGGCCAACGTCCTGACTTTC. Protein: CASSLSSGANVLTF.